This TCR beta chain was profiled in a study of blood T cell repertoires in COVID-19. On the study more broadly: The study drew acute and convalescent COVID-19 samples from the United States, Italy and Spain.

The authors' processing: Estimates of nucleated cell counts were drawn from the amplification of reference gene primers. Using immunoSEQ multiplex PCR, the repertoire was profiled, and TCRdb retains in-frame clones only, with some absent. From that table come the V and J calls and clone size; the DNA was used to work out D and trimming. Of approximately 240,000 clones listed, approximately 86% are singletons. The CDR3 length is 13 residues. V lost 3 bases and J 5 bases, leaving 10 bases between the germline ends. CDR1 LGHDT and CDR2 YNNKEL come from the germline V gene (reference sequence). Participants, 18 to 89 years old, spanned 25 or so US areas.

The TCR originated in a woman aged 30 to 39 with acute COVID-19. The sample comprised PBMCs or T cells enriched from blood (not recorded which). V is TRBV3-1 (or the pseudogene TRBV3-2) and J is TRBJ2-5; D gene uncertain. This CDR3 reads CASSHPFSETQYF. CDR3 nucleotides: TGTGCCAGCAGCCATCCTTTTTCGGAGACCCAGTACTTC.